This TCR beta chain was observed in a study of T cells in Graves' hyperthyroidism and ophthalmopathy. Whole-study context: At initial diagnosis, before any treatment had begun, peripheral blood was obtained.

There are many counts of this clonotype. RNA transcripts served as the template for amplifying TCR beta CDR3 regions. HTBI primers drove first-round RT-PCR of the TCR CDR3. TCRdb used MiXCR to reprocess the multiplex PCR reads, holding one entry per CDR3 protein. In the table there are 300,000 to 450,000 distinct CDR3 sequences, about a fifth of which are singletons. Orbital computed tomography and thyroid ultrasound, together with serum TRAb and thyroxine and clinical symptoms, were used for diagnoses. Sequenced material: blood. The sequence derives from a young man with Graves' ophthalmopathy.

For the CDR3, the DNA is TGTGCCAGCAGCTGGACAAGCCCCCAGCCCCAGCATTTT. Translated: CASSWTSPQPQHF. V and J are TRBV12-3 or TRBV12-4 and TRBJ1-5, with a possible D match to TRBD1 (5 bases). Trimming cost V 6 bases and J 7 bases, with 13 bases left between them. The CDR3 length is 13 residues.